A single sample is the source of the 10 T cell receptor beta chains below, sequenced in a study of blood T cell repertoires in COVID-19 (dated by TCRdb to 2020 to 2021). Library prep was done by the immunoSEQ multiplex PCR assay. TCRdb re-hosts the immuneACCESS table, in-frame sequences only. Its copies lack some clones; in the studies checked, an unresolved V gene accounts for under half of them, and the cause for the rest is not known. The sample includes approximately 280,000 clones, with around 89% observed a single time. Approximately 4.2% of the sample is held by the ten biggest clonotypes. The sequenced material came from peripheral blood. Every receptor here comes from a man between 40 and 49 years old with acute or convalescent COVID-19.

The rearrangement links TRBV15 to TRBJ2-1; 9 bases are shared with TRBD1. The trim removed 7 bases at V and 7 bases at J, leaving 14 bases unmatched. Germline CDR1 LNHNV, CDR2 YYDKDF (reference sequence). The CDR3 is made up of 16 amino acids. CDR3 nucleotides: TGTGCCACCAACTCTCGACAGGGGGGATTCGGGAATGAGCAGTTCTTC. Translated, it gives CATNSRQGGFGNEQFF.

The chain uses TRBV5-4 and TRBJ1-2, with D hard to call. Trimming left V 0 bases short and J 2 bases short, with 8 bases between. The CDR3 runs to 14 residues. CDR1 is SGHNT and CDR2 is YYREEE in the germline V gene (reference sequence). The CDR3 DNA is TGTGCCAGCAGCTTGGGACACCCGAACTATGGCTACACCTTC. Translated: CASSLGHPNYGYTF. Based on the CDR3 plus reference TRBV5-4 and TRBJ1-2, the full variable domain is ETGVTQSPTHLIKTRGQQVTLRCSSQSGHNTVSWYQQALGQGPQFIFQYYREEENGRGNFPPRFSGLQFPNYSSELNVNALELDDSALYLCASSLGHPNYGYTFGSGTRLTVV.

The CDR3 region is CASRGPFRPLHF. For the CDR3, the DNA is TGTGCCAGCAGGGGGCCTTTCCGGCCCCTCCACTTT. The chain joins TRBV2 to TRBJ1-6, with D possibly being TRBD1 (5 bases). Germline V gives CDR1 SNHLY, CDR2 FYNNEI. The CDR3 totals 12 residues. V lost 6 bases and J lost 13, with 13 bases in between.

The rearrangement links TRBV2 to TRBJ1-4; the match to TRBD1 covers 7 bases. CDR1 SNHLY and CDR2 FYNNEI come from the germline V gene. The V segment lost 4 bases and the J segment 3 bases; nucleotides outside the gene matches: 5. The CDR3 is made up of 15 amino acids. In DNA, the CDR3 is TGTGCCAGCAGTGTACAGGGGCGGTCTAATGAAAAACTGTTTTTT. Its translation: CASSVQGRSNEKLFF.

This clone was counted once. The chain is built from TRBV11-3 and TRBJ2-1, with 14 bases that match TRBD2. This CDR3 spans 18 amino acids. Germline-derived CDR1 and CDR2 are SGHNT and YENEEA. Trimming removed 5 bases from V and 1 base from J; junction bases left unmatched: 7. The CDR3 loop is CASSPGTSGGNSYNEQFF. In DNA form, the CDR3 reads TGTGCCAGCAGCCCGGGGACTAGCGGGGGTAATTCCTACAATGAGCAGTTCTTC. The full variable domain, rest sourced from reference TRBV11-3 and TRBJ2-1, is EAGVVQSPRYKIIEKKQPVAFWCNPISGHNTLYWYLQNLGQGPELLIRYENEEAVDDSQLPKDRFSAERLKGVDSTLKIQPAELGDSAVYLCASSPGTSGGNSYNEQFFGPGTRLTVL.

The rearrangement uses TRBV10-3 and TRBJ2-7, with 8 bases fitting TRBD1. The CDR3 covers 15 residues. V shed 8 bases and J 2 bases; nucleotides not matched to a gene: 11. From germline, CDR1 is ENHRY and CDR2 SYGVKD. CDR3 protein: CAIGQGARTAYEQYF. The CDR3 DNA sequence: TGTGCCATCGGCCAGGGGGCCCGAACAGCCTACGAGCAGTACTTC.

The V gene is TRBV4-2, the J gene TRBJ1-6, with D possibly being TRBD1 (6 bases). V lost 4 bases to trimming and J lost 6 bases, with 19 bases between them. CDR1 is LGHNA, CDR2 YNFKEQ, per germline. CDR3 length: 17 residues. Here the CDR3 reads CASSLTGRGQFNSPLHF. The CDR3 bases are TGTGCCAGCAGCCTCACGGGTAGGGGACAATTTAATTCACCCCTCCACTTT.

CDR3 sequence (DNA): TGTGCCAGCAGCCCCCACAGGGGGCGCGGGGAGACCCAGTACTTC. Translating gives CASSPHRGRGETQYF. This chain joins TRBV7-9 and TRBJ2-5; TRBD1 aligns across 9 bases. The CDR3 contains 15 residues. The junction had 9 bases not matched to a gene; V was cut back by 5 bases and J by 5 bases. Germline V gene lookup returns CDR1 SEHNR and CDR2 FQNEAQ (reference sequence). Drawing the rest from reference TRBV7-9 and TRBJ2-5, the complete variable domain is DTGVSQNPRHKITKRGQNVTFRCDPISEHNRLYWYRQTLGQGPEFLTYFQNEAQLEKSRLLSDRFSAERPKGSFSTLEIQRTEQGDSAMYLCASSPHRGRGETQYFGPGTRLLVL.

This rearrangement joins TRBV24-1 to TRBJ2-5, with no clear D. The CDR3 runs to 12 residues. CDR1 and CDR2 from the germline V gene are KGHDR and SFDVKD. V shed 2 bases and J shed 4 bases, with 4 bases lying between them. CDR3 sequence reads: CATSDSRETQYF. DNA of the CDR3: TGTGCCACCAGTGATTCCCGAGAGACCCAGTACTTC.

The J gene is TRBJ1-3, the V gene TRBV6-1; 8 bases match TRBD1. CDR3 length: 16 residues. Per germline, CDR1 MNHNS and CDR2 SASEGT. V trimming: 4 bases; J trimming: 4 bases; junction bases outside the gene matches: 9. The CDR3 bases are TGTGCCAGCAGTGTCAGCCGCACAGGGGGAGGAAACACCATATATTTT. This codes for CASSVSRTGGGNTIYF.